This T cell receptor (beta chain) was found in a study of response to subunit inactivated influenza vaccine. General study findings and limits: After each seasonal influenza vaccination, few new T cells are recruited, the authors suggested.

TCRdb re-analysed the RT-PCR reads in MiXCR, keeping a single row per CDR3 protein. The sample lists roughly 650,000 distinct CDR3 sequences, 11% to 15% occurring once. This CDR3 has 14 residues. V lost 3 bases and J 5 bases, leaving 11 bases between the germline ends. Germline CDR1 is SGHVS and CDR2 is FQNEAQ. This clonotype was seen a few times. The antigen is not known. This clonotype was sampled from a man between 45 and 60 years old who received an inactivated influenza vaccine. The chain employs TRBV7-8 and TRBJ1-5; TRBD1 might be the D (6 bases). The material was PBMCs from blood, obtained less than 15 days before vaccination. The CDR3 bases are TGTGCCAGCAGCTTGAGGGGGGCTGATCAGCCCCAGCATTTT. This encodes CASSLRGADQPQHF.